Below, 23 T cell receptor delta chains from the same sample are listed, as sequenced in a study of delta chains in infants with herpesvirus infections. PBMC RNA was reverse transcribed using gamma-chain- and delta-chain-specific primers. TCRdb reapplied CATT to the RT-PCR reads. The profile shows under 400 delta-chain clones, approximately 64% of them singletons. The sequences come from peripheral blood, collected at time point 2 of longitudinal follow-up. The receptors originated from a human donor who was a Ugandan infant, either HIV-exposed or HIV-unexposed (not recorded which).

A note on this clone: TCRdb's listed protein matches a much larger clone and diverges from this DNA's translation at residue 10, likely through a read error; the protein shown comes from the DNA. This chain uses TRDV1 with TRDJ1; TRDD2 might be the D (7 bases). Germline V gene data show CDR1 as TSWWSYY and CDR2 as QGS. CDR3 size: 19 residues. With 3 bases removed from V and 0 bases from J, the gap between germline ends came to 23 bases. For the CDR3, the DNA is TGTGCTCTTGGGGACATTTTCCTACTCAGGTGGGGGGACACCGATAAACTCATCTTT. It is translated as CALGDIFLLRWGDTDKLIF.

Regarding this clone: The protein TCRdb lists belongs to a much larger clone and differs from this DNA's translation at residue 21, which points to a read error; the protein shown is made from the DNA. The chain links TRAV38-2/DV8 to TRDJ2; 8 bases are shared with TRDD3. CDR3 size: 26 residues. The germline V gene encodes CDR1 TSESDYY and CDR2 QEAYKQQN. The CDR3, as DNA: TGTGCTTATAGGAGCGTCGGGTTTTCCCGCAGATGTACTGGGGGTCATAATTACCCTTTGTCAGCACAACTCTTCTTT. Translated, it gives CAYRSVGFSRRCTGGHNYPLSAQLFF.

This clone was found once. A far larger clone is only one base removed, so a read error is likely. This chain connects TRDV1 to TRDJ1, with D possibly being TRDD3 (6 bases). Germline V lookup: CDR1 TSWWSYY, CDR2 QGS. V lost 2 bases and J lost 8, with 27 bases in between. The CDR3 runs to 18 residues. CDR3: CALGEGVALLLGVAKLIF. CDR3 bases: TGTGCTCTTGGGGAAGGGGTGGCCCTCCTGTTGGGGGTTGCAAAACTCATCTTT.

In regard to this clone: TCRdb attributes to this sequence the protein of a much larger clone, which differs from the DNA translation at residue 9; a read error is likely, and the protein displayed is translated from the DNA. The chain employs TRDV1 and TRDJ1; weak D call: TRDD2 (6 bases). V dropped 3 bases and J dropped 8 bases, with 19 bases sitting between them. Germline lookup yields CDR1 TSWWSYY and CDR2 QGS. This CDR3 has 15 amino acids. DNA of the CDR3: TGTGCTCTTGGGGACCCCGCCTTCCCCCTCTTGAAACTCATCTTT. Residues: CALGDPAFPLLKLIF.

Points on this clone: A far larger clone is only one base removed, so a read error is likely. Other DNA sequences within the sample encode an identical CDR3. The gene calls are TRDV1 and TRDJ1; 11 nucleotides agree with TRDD3. Germline V gene data show CDR1 as TSWWSYY and CDR2 as QGS. Unmatched junction bases numbered 18, after V lost 1 base and J lost 5 bases. The CDR3 spans 20 residues. CDR3 loop: CALGEQFIRYWGIIADKLIF. CDR3 sequence (DNA): TGTGCTCTTGGGGAACAGTTTATCCGCTACTGGGGGATAATTGCTGATAAACTCATCTTT.

As for this clone: The protein recorded in TCRdb matches a much larger clone and deviates from this DNA's translation at residue 12, suggesting a read error; the protein here is obtained by translating the DNA. The V call is TRAV38-2/DV8, the J call TRDJ2, with 8 bases that match TRDD3. The J segment lost 0 bases and the V segment lost 0 bases, leaving 31 bases of the junction unmatched. Germline loops: CDR1 TSESDYY, CDR2 QEAYKQQN. The CDR3 loop spans 26 amino acids. CDR3 amino acids: CAYRSVGFSRRSTGGHNYPLTAQLFF. CDR3 sequence (DNA): TGTGCTTATAGGAGCGTCGGGTTTTCCCGCAGAAGTACTGGGGGTCATAATTACCCTTTGACAGCACAACTCTTCTTT.

Remarks on this clone: TCRdb records a much larger clone's protein for this DNA, with a difference at residue 9 that likely arises from a read error; the protein given is the translation of the DNA. The chain links TRDV1 to TRDJ1; TRDD3 agrees at 10 bases. From germline, CDR1 is TSWWSYY and CDR2 QGS. This CDR3 has 22 amino acids. Unmatched junction bases numbered 20, after V lost 1 base and J lost 0 bases. The CDR3 loop is CALGEQPSDFLLGDWDTDKLIF. CDR3 DNA sequence: TGTGCTCTTGGGGAACAGCCTTCCGACTTTCTACTGGGGGATTGGGACACCGATAAACTCATCTTT.

This clone appeared once. Translating this DNA gives a protein that differs at residue 14 from the TCRdb one, which belongs to a much larger clone; a read error is likely, and the protein shown is this translation. The chain links TRDV2 to TRDJ1; D is uncertain. Germline-derived CDR1 and CDR2 are GEAIGNYY and EKD. This CDR3 has 15 amino acids. The CDR3 coding sequence is TGTGCCTGTGACCCAACCGAGGTACCCACCGATAAACTCACCTTT. Translated: CACDPTEVPTDKLTF.

Turning to this clone: The TCRdb protein comes from a much larger clone and disagrees with this DNA's translation at residue 9, likely due to a read error; the protein given here is derived from the DNA. The chain employs TRAV38-2/DV8 and TRDJ2; 8 bases align to TRDD3. The CDR3 sequence is 26 residues long. With V trimmed by 0 bases and J by 0 bases, 31 bases remained unmatched. The germline CDR1 and CDR2 sequences are TSESDYY and QEAYKQQN. The CDR3 loop is CAYRSVGFYRRCTGGHNYPLTAQLFF. In nucleotides, the CDR3 is TGTGCTTATAGGAGCGTCGGGTTTTACCGCAGATGTACTGGGGGTCATAATTACCCTTTGACAGCACAACTCTTCTTT.

A word on this clone: TCRdb has a much larger clone's protein, which differs at residue 10 from the translation of this DNA, likely because of a read error; what is shown is the protein translated from the DNA. This chain connects TRDV1 to TRDJ1; possibly TRDD2 for D (7 bases). Germline CDR1 TSWWSYY, CDR2 QGS. The CDR3 runs to 19 residues. Trimming took off 3 bases at V and 0 bases at J, with 23 bases between the two ends. CDR3 DNA sequence: TGTGCTCTTGGGGACATTTTCCTACTCGAGTGGGGGGACACCGATAAACTCATCTTT. Amino acid sequence: CALGDIFLLEWGDTDKLIF.

This clone was recorded a few times. It is likely a read error: a sequence one base away is far more abundant. The chain joins TRDV2 to TRDJ1; D gene uncertain. Germline assignment: CDR1 GEAIGNYY and CDR2 EKD. V was pared by 5 bases and J by 1 base, with 16 bases between. There are 15 residues in the CDR3. As DNA, the CDR3 is TGTGCCTGTGGCCCAACCGAGGTACCCACCGATAAACTCATCTTT. Translation gives CACGPTEVPTDKLIF.

The count of this clone is one. The protein held in TCRdb is that of a much larger clone and does not match this DNA's translation at residue 22, likely because of a read error; the protein shown is translated from the DNA. The chain is built from TRAV38-2/DV8 and TRDJ2; 8 nucleotides line up with TRDD3. This CDR3 has 26 amino acids. CDR1 is TSESDYY and CDR2 is QEAYKQQN in the germline V gene. The chain's CDR3 is CAYRSVGFSRRCTGGHNYPLTTQLFF. In DNA, the CDR3 is TGTGCTTATAGGAGCGTCGGGTTTTCCCGCAGATGTACTGGGGGTCATAATTACCCTTTGACAACACAACTCTTCTTT.

Only a few counts were recorded for this clone. TCRdb assigns this DNA the protein of a much larger clone, which departs from its translation at residue 6; this likely reflects a read error, and the protein shown comes from translating the DNA. The genes are TRDV2 and TRDJ1; no firm D call. The CDR3 runs 15 residues. CDR1 and CDR2 from the germline V gene are GEAIGNYY and EKD. V lost 3 bases and J 1 base, leaving 14 bases between the germline ends. DNA of the CDR3: TGTGCCTGTGACCCAAACGAGGTACCCACCGATAAACTCATCTTT. Amino acid sequence: CACDPNEVPTDKLIF.

Concerning this clone: A far more abundant clone sits one base away, making this likely a read error. The sample contains more than one DNA sequence encoding this CDR3. This CDR3 is CALGEGVAFLLGVAKLIF. In DNA form, the CDR3 reads TGTGCTCTTGGGGAAGGAGTGGCCTTCCTGTTGGGGGTTGCAAAACTCATCTTT. This chain uses TRDV1 with TRDJ1; a possible D gene is TRDD2 (7 bases). There are 18 residues in the CDR3. Germline assignment: CDR1 TSWWSYY and CDR2 QGS. V lost 2 bases and J lost 8, with 27 bases in between.

As for this clone: This likely traces to a read error, being one base from a far larger clone. The chain joins TRDV1 to TRDJ1; TRDD3 agrees at 10 bases. The CDR3 spans 22 residues. Germline-derived CDR1 and CDR2 are TSWWSYY and QGS. Trimming cost V 1 base and J 0 bases; bases outside gene matches: 20. The CDR3 here is CALGEQPSCFLLGDWDTDKLIF. The CDR3 coding sequence is TGTGCTCTTGGGGAACAGCCTTCCTGCTTTCTACTGGGGGATTGGGACACCGATAAACTCATCTTT.

For this clone: This likely reflects a read error, since a far larger clone is one base away. The chain couples TRDV1 to TRDJ1; D is unresolved. The CDR3 is 18 residues long. Trimming took 0 bases from V and 0 from J, leaving 17 bases between them. The germline CDR1 and CDR2 sequences are TSWWSYY and QGS. The CDR3 loop reads CALGELGSGAINTDKLIF. In DNA form, the CDR3 reads TGTGCTCTTGGGGAACTTGGGTCCGGGGCCATTAACACCGATAAACTCATCTTT.

As for this clone: TCRdb's listed protein matches a much larger clone and diverges from this DNA's translation at residue 16, likely through a read error; the protein shown comes from the DNA. The chain has TRDV1 and TRDJ3; 11 nucleotides align to TRDD3. The CDR3 is 21 amino acids. CDR1 TSWWSYY and CDR2 QGS come from the germline V gene. The CDR3: CALGGRTGGYRRTWDNRQMFF. Written as DNA, the CDR3 is TGTGCTCTTGGGGGGCGAACTGGGGGATATCGGAGGACCTGGGACAACCGACAGATGTTTTTC.

A note on this clone: A far larger clone is off by one base, so a read error is likely. This sequence joins TRAV38-2/DV8 and TRDJ2; 8 nucleotides match TRDD3. The CDR3 has 26 amino acids. V dropped 0 bases and J dropped 0; count of bases not matched to a gene: 31. Germline V CDR1 and CDR2: TSESDYY, QEAYKQQN. The chain's CDR3 is CAYRSVGFSRRCTGGHNSPLTAQLFF. The CDR3 bases are TGTGCTTATAGGAGCGTCGGGTTTTCCCGCAGATGTACTGGGGGTCATAATTCCCCTTTGACAGCACAACTCTTCTTT.

With regard to this clone: A read error likely explains why the TCRdb protein, taken from a much larger clone, differs from this DNA's translation at residue 19; the protein shown is translated from the DNA. The rearrangement joins TRDV1 to TRDJ1; TRDD3 matches at 11 bases. Germline CDR1 TSWWSYY, CDR2 QGS. This CDR3 has 20 amino acids. Here the CDR3 DNA reads TGTGCTCTTGGGGAACAGTTTATCCGCTACTGGGGGATAATTGCCGATAAACTCACCTTT. This sequence encodes CALGEQFIRYWGIIADKLTF.

Points on this clone: TCRdb attributes to this sequence the protein of a much larger clone, which differs from the DNA translation at residues 3 and 5; a read error is likely, and the protein displayed is translated from the DNA. The chain joins TRDV1 to TRDJ1; weak D call: TRDD2 (7 bases). Looked up from germline, CDR1 is TSWWSYY and CDR2 is QGS. The CDR3 loop spans 19 amino acids. The CDR3 protein is CAPGEIFLLGWGDTDKLIF. The CDR3 DNA reads as TGTGCTCCTGGGGAAATTTTCCTACTCGGGTGGGGGGACACCGATAAACTCATCTTT.

Note on this clone: With a far larger clone one base away, a read error is the likely cause. The chain joins TRDV1 to TRDJ3; 11 bases are shared with TRDD3. There are 21 residues in the CDR3. V trimming: 4 bases; J trimming: 5 bases; junction bases outside the gene matches: 16. Germline V gives CDR1 TSWWSYY, CDR2 QGS. CDR3 DNA: TGTGCTCTTGGGGGGCGAACTGGGGGATATCGGAGGACCCGGGACACCCGACAGATGTTTTTC. It encodes CALGGRTGGYRRTRDTRQMFF.

Of note for this clone: The protein TCRdb gives is from a much larger clone and does not agree with this DNA's translation at residue 5, likely a read error; the protein shown here comes from the DNA. J is TRDJ1 and V is TRDV1, with unresolved D. The CDR3 consists of 22 residues. From germline, CDR1 is TSWWSYY and CDR2 QGS. Trimming left V 4 bases short and J 0 bases short, with 33 bases between. CDR3 amino acids: CALGVLLAPPAYQELYTDKLIF. The CDR3 DNA reads TGTGCTCTTGGGGTACTATTAGCTCCCCCCGCGTACCAGGAGTTGTACACCGATAAACTCATCTTT.

By its share, this clone is medium-sized (0.01 to 0.1%). A far bigger clonotype differs at one base, so this is likely a read error. This sequence joins TRDV1 and TRDJ3, with 11 bases identical to TRDD3. The CDR3 is 21 residues long. Trimming took 4 bases from V and 5 from J; bases not matched to a gene: 16. CDR1 and CDR2 (germline): TSWWSYY, QGS. The CDR3 reads CALGGRTGGYRRTGDTRQMFF. The CDR3 nucleotides read TGTGCTCTTGGGGGGCGAACTGGGGGATATCGGAGGACCGGGGACACCCGACAGATGTTTTTC.